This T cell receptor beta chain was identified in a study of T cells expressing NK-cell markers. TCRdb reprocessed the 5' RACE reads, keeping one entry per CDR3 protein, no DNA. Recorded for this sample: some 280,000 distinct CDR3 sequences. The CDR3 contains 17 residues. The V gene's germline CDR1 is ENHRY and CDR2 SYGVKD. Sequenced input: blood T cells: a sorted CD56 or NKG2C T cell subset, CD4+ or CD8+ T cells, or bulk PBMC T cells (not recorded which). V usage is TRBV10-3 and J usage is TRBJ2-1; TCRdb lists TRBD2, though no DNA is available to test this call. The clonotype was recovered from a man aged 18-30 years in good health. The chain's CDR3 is CAISEPHSVRGVNEQFF.